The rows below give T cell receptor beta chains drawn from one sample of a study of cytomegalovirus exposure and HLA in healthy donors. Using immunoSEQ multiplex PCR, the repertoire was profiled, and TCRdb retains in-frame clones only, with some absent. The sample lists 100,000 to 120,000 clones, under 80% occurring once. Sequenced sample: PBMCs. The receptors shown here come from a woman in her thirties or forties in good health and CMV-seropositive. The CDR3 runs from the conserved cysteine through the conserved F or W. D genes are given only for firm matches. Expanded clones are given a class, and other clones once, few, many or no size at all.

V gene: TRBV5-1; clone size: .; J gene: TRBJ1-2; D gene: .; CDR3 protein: CASSLDRVDTYGYTF; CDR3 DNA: TGCGCCAGCAGCTTGGACAGGGTTGACACTTATGGCTACACCTTC
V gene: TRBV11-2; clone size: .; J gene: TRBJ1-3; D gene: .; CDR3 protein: CASSPRGRVWLGSGNTIYF; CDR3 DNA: TGTGCCAGCAGCCCCCGAGGCAGGGTTTGGCTGGGCTCTGGAAACACCATATATTTT
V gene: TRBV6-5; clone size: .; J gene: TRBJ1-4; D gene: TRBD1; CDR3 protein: CASSFGQGATNEKLFF; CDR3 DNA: TGTGCCAGCAGTTTCGGACAGGGGGCAACTAATGAAAAACTGTTTTTT
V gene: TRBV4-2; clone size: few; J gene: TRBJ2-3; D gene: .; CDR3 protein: CASSQVAQDRADTQYF; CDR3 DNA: TGTGCCAGCAGCCAAGTGGCCCAAGATCGGGCAGATACGCAGTATTTT
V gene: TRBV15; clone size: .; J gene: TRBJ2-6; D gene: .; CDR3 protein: CATSREQLAYSSPGANVLTF; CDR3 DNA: TGTGCCACCAGCAGAGAACAGCTCGCATATTCCTCTCCGGGGGCCAACGTCCTGACTTTC
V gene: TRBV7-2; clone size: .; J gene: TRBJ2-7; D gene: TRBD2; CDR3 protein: CASSLARSSGTSQQYF; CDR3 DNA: TGTGCCAGCAGCTTAGCGCGGTCTAGCGGGACTAGTCAGCAGTACTTC
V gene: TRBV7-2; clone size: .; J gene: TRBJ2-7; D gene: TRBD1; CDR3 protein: CASSHRQGYEQYF; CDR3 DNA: TGTGCCAGCAGCCACAGACAGGGCTACGAGCAGTACTTC
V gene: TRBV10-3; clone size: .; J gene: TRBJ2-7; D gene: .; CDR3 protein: CAISDLEGVEQYF; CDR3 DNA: TGTGCCATCAGTGATTTAGAGGGCGTCGAGCAGTACTTC
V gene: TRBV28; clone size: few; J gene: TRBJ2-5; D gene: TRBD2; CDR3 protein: CASRTLGRGGLETQYF; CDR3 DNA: TGTGCCAGCAGGACCCTCGGGCGGGGGGGCTTGGAGACCCAGTACTTC
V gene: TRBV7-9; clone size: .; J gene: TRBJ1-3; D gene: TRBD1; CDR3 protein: CASSGSTGDDSGNTIYF; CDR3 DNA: TGTGCCAGCAGCGGAAGTACAGGGGACGACTCTGGAAACACCATATATTTT
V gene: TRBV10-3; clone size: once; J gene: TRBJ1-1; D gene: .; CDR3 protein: CAISVIRGFRTEAFF; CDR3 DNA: TGTGCCATCAGCGTGATCAGGGGATTTAGAACTGAAGCTTTCTTT
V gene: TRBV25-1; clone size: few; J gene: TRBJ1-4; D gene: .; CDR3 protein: CASEPSRQPEKLFF; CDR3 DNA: TGTGCCAGTGAACCAAGCCGACAGCCTGAAAAACTGTTTTTT
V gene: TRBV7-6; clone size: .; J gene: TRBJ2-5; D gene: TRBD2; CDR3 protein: CASSPTSGVPLETQYF; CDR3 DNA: TGTGCCAGCAGCCCGACTAGCGGGGTGCCCTTGGAGACCCAGTACTTC
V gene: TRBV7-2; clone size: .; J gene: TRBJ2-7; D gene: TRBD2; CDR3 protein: CASSLTSGSFYEQYF; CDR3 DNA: TGTGCCAGCAGCTTAACGAGCGGGAGTTTTTACGAGCAGTACTTC
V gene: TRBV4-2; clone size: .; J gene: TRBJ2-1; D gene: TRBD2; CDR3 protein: CASSQGLAGVYNEQFF; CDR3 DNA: TGTGCCAGCAGCCAAGGACTAGCGGGAGTCTACAATGAGCAGTTCTTC
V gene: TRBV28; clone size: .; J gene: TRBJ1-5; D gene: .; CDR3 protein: CASSYPRRDSGQPQHF; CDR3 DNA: TGTGCCAGCAGTTACCCTCGGCGGGATTCCGGTCAGCCCCAGCATTTT
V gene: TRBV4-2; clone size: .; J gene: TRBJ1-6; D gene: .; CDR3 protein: CASSQDQGNNSPLHF; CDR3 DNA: TGTGCCAGCAGCCAAGATCAGGGGAACAATTCACCCCTCCACTTT
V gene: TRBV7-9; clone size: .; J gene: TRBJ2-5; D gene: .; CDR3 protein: CASERVSFQETQYF; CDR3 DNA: TGTGCCAGCGAGAGGGTATCATTTCAAGAGACCCAGTACTTC
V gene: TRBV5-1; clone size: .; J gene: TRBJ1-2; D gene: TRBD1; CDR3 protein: CASKEGASNYGYTF; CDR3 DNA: TGCGCCAGCAAAGAGGGGGCTTCTAACTATGGCTACACCTTC
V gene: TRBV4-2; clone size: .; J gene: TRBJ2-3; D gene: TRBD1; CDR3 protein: CASSQEVGDRSTDTQYF; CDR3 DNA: TGTGCCAGCAGCCAAGAAGTGGGGGACAGAAGCACAGATACGCAGTATTTT
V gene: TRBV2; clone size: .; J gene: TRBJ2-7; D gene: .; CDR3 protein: CASSEWDWGTYEQYF; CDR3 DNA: TGTGCCAGCAGTGAATGGGACTGGGGTACTTACGAGCAGTACTTC
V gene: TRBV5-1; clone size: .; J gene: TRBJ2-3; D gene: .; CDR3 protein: CASSVGALASADTQYF; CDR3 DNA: TGCGCCAGCAGCGTGGGAGCCTTGGCTAGCGCAGATACGCAGTATTTT
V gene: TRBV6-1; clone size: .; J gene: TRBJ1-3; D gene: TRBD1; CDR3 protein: CASSETGANSGNTIYF; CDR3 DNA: TGTGCCAGCAGTGAGACAGGGGCGAACTCTGGAAACACCATATATTTT
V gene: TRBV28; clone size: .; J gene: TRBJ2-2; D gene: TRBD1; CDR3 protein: CASRTGQGASGELFF; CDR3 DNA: TGTGCCAGCAGGACCGGACAGGGGGCGAGCGGGGAGCTGTTTTTT
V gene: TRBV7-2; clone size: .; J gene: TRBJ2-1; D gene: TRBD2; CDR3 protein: CASSLLAGGAYNEQFF; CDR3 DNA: TGTGCCAGCAGCCTACTAGCGGGAGGAGCCTACAATGAGCAGTTCTTC
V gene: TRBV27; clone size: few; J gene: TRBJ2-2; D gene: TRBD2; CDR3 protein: CASRTSGSAGELFF; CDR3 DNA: TGTGCCAGCAGGACTAGCGGGAGTGCCGGGGAGCTGTTTTTT
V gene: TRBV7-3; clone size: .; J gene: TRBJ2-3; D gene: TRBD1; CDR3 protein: CASSYSSGGLFTDTQYF; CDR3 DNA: TGTGCCAGCAGCTATTCATCAGGGGGATTGTTCACAGATACGCAGTATTTT
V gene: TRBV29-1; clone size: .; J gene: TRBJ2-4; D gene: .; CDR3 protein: CSVAREANIQYF; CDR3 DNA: TGCAGCGTTGCGAGGGAAGCAAACATTCAGTACTTC
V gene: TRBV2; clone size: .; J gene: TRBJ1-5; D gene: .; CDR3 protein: CASSERTGYSNQPQHF; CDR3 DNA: TGTGCCAGCAGCGAACGTACAGGATATAGCAATCAGCCCCAGCATTTT
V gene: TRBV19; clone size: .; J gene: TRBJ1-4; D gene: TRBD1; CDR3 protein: CARGDRGLEKLFF; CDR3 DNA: TGTGCCAGGGGGGACAGGGGGCTGGAAAAACTGTTTTTT
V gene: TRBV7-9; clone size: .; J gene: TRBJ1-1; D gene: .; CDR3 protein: CASSLTANTEAFF; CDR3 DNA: TGTGCCAGCAGCCTTACAGCGAACACTGAAGCTTTCTTT
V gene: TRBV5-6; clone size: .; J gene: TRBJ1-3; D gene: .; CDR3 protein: CASSPRFQGWSGNTIYF; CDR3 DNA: TGTGCCAGCAGCCCCAGATTTCAGGGCTGGTCTGGAAACACCATATATTTT
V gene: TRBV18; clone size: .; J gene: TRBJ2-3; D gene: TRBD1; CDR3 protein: CASSQWPGQGDTQYF; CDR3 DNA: TGTGCCAGCTCACAATGGCCGGGACAGGGGGATACGCAGTATTTT
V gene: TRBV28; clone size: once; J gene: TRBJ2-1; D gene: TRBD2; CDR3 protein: CASSQPGTSGRTNEQFF; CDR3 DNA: TGTGCCAGCAGTCAGCCCGGGACTAGCGGGAGGACTAATGAGCAGTTCTTC
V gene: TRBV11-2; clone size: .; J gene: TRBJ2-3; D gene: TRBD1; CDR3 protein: CASSLGYTTGTGRTDTQYF; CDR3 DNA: TGTGCCAGCAGCTTAGGCTACACGACCGGGACAGGTAGAACAGATACGCAGTATTTT
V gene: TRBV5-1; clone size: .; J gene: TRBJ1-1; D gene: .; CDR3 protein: CASSFELETEAFF; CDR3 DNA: TGCGCCAGCAGCTTTGAGCTGGAGACTGAAGCTTTCTTT
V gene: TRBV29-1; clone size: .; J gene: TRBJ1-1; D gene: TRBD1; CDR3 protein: CSVTRWTGEAFF; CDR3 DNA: TGCAGCGTTACACGCTGGACAGGTGAAGCTTTCTTT
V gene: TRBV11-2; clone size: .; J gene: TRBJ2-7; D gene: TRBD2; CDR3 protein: CASSLTSGGGIDEQYF; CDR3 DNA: TGTGCCAGCAGCTTAACTAGCGGGGGGGGCATCGACGAGCAGTACTTC
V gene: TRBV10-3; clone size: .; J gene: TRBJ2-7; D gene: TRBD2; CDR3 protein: CAIRETSGVYEQYF; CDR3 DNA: TGTGCCATCAGGGAGACTAGCGGGGTCTACGAGCAGTACTTC
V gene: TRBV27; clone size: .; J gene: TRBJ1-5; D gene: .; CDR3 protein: CASSMRRRQPQHF; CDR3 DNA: TGTGCCAGCAGCATGAGGCGGAGACAGCCCCAGCATTTT
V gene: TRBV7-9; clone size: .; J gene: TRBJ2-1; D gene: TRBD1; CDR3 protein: CASSTPQGATYNEQFF; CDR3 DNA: TGTGCCAGCAGCACCCCGCAGGGGGCAACCTACAATGAGCAGTTCTTC
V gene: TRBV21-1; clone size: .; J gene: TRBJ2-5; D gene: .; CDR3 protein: CASPQKPVGQEVQYF; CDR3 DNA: TGTGCCAGCCCCCAGAAACCCGTCGGGCAGGAGGTCCAGTACTTC
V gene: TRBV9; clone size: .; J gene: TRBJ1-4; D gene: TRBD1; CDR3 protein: CASSATGTGGNEKLFF; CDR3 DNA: TGTGCCAGCAGCGCCACCGGGACAGGCGGAAATGAAAAACTGTTTTTT
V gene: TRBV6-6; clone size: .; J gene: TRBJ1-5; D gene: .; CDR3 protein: CASSYSRPSNQPQHF; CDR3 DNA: TGTGCCAGCAGTTACTCGCGGCCGAGCAATCAGCCCCAGCATTTT
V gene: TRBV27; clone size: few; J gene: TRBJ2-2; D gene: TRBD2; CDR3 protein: CASSLVPPGLAGAWNTGELFF; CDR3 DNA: TGTGCCAGCAGTTTAGTTCCACCGGGACTAGCGGGGGCCTGGAACACCGGGGAGCTGTTTTTT
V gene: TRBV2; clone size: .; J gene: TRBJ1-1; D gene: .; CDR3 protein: CASQGEVTEAFF; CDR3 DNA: TGTGCCAGCCAAGGGGAGGTAACTGAAGCTTTCTTT
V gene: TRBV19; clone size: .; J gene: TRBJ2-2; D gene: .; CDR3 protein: CASTTRRFTGELFF; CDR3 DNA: TGTGCCAGTACGACCCGGAGGTTCACCGGGGAGCTGTTTTTT
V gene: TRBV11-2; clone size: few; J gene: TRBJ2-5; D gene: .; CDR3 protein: CASSFTLAHRYF; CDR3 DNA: TGTGCCAGCAGCTTCACTCTAGCGCACCGGTACTTC
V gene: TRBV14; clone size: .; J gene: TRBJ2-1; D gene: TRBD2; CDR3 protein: CASSLDSTSGKWGEQFF; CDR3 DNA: TGTGCCAGCAGCCTGGATTCGACTAGCGGGAAGTGGGGTGAGCAGTTCTTC
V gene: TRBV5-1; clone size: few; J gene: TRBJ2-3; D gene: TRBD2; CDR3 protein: CASSPLAGVVTDTQYF; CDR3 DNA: TGCGCCAGCAGCCCCTTAGCGGGTGTGGTGACAGATACGCAGTATTTT
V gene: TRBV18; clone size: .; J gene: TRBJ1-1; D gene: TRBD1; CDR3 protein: CASSSGTGGNTEAFF; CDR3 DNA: TGTGCCAGCTCTTCAGGGACAGGGGGCAACACTGAAGCTTTCTTT
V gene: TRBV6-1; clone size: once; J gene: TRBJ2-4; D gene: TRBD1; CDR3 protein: CASIRQGAKNIQYF; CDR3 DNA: TGTGCCAGCATCCGACAGGGCGCCAAAAACATTCAGTACTTC
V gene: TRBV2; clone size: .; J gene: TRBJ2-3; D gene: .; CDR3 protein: CASSDTLDTQYF; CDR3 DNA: TGTGCCAGCAGTGACACATTAGATACGCAGTATTTT